This entry lists 29 T cell receptor beta chains sequenced from one sample in a study of spatial heterogeneity in lung cancer. As for time point: sample taken at primary tumor resection. The input material, whole RNA from tumor, nontumor lung or frozen PBMC, was sequenced unsorted. From the 5' RACE reads, TCRdb called clonotypes with MiXCR, one entry per CDR3 protein. The sample records almost 75,000 distinct CDR3 sequences, roughly 15% being singletons. The sample in question was PBMCs, obtained at surgery. Every receptor here comes from a male donor with early-stage non-small cell lung cancer.

The sample holds many counts of this clonotype. The rearrangement links TRBV3-1 to TRBJ2-7; no reliable D call. This CDR3 spans 14 amino acids. The V gene's germline CDR1 is LGHDT and CDR2 YNNKEL (reference sequence). Deletions cut 2 bases from V and 3 bases from J, with 11 bases between. The CDR3 DNA reads as TGTGCCAGCAGCCAACTGGTGGGCCTCTACGAGCAGTACTTC. This encodes CASSQLVGLYEQYF.

V is TRBV29-1 and J is TRBJ2-2; D gene ambiguous. Germline CDR1 SQVTM, CDR2 ANQGSEA. V was cut by 5 bases and J by 3 bases, with 7 bases left in between. There are 12 residues in the CDR3. Here the CDR3 DNA reads TGCAGCGTTTCCACATACACCGGGGAGCTGTTTTTT. Translated: CSVSTYTGELFF.

This clonotype appeared a few times. V is TRBV29-1 and J is TRBJ1-4; D is undetermined. This CDR3 contains 13 residues. V was cut by 6 bases and J by 5 bases, with 13 bases left in between. Germline V gene data show CDR1 as SQVTM and CDR2 as ANQGSEA. CDR3 loop: CSVQQSGNEKLFF. The CDR3 DNA is TGCAGCGTGCAACAGTCGGGCAATGAAAAACTGTTTTTT.

This clonotype was counted between two and nine times. The chain uses TRBV6-1 and TRBJ2-1; 7 bases are a match to TRBD2. This CDR3 has 14 residues. Germline CDR1 reads MNHNS; CDR2 reads SASEGT. V shed 4 bases and J 7 bases; nucleotides not matched to a gene: 7. The CDR3 DNA reads TGTGCCAGCAGTGCTGGCGGGAGTAGGAATGAGCAGTTCTTC. It codes for CASSAGGSRNEQFF.

The chain has TRBV5-1 and TRBJ1-3; D call uncertain. V was clipped by 4 bases and J by 1 base, with 6 bases between them. This CDR3 has 13 residues. Per the germline V gene, CDR1 is SGHRS and CDR2 is YFSETQ. The CDR3 DNA sequence: TGCGCCAGCAGCCGGGAATCTGGAAACACCATATATTTT. It is translated as CASSRESGNTIYF.

In its sample, this clonotype was seen a few times. The chain couples TRBV27 to TRBJ2-3; D may match TRBD1 or TRBD2 (6 bases each). Looked up from germline, CDR1 is MNHEY and CDR2 is SMNVEV (reference sequence). Trimming left V 5 bases short and J 2 bases short, with 17 bases between. The CDR3 is 16 residues long. The CDR3 region is CASSPGGGITTDTQYF. As DNA, the CDR3 is TGTGCCAGCAGTCCTGGAGGGGGGATCACCACAGATACGCAGTATTTT.

The chain uses TRBV2 and TRBJ2-2, with 8 positions matching TRBD2. J lost 2 bases, V lost 11 bases, and 7 bases had no gene match. The CDR3 has 14 amino acids. Germline values: CDR1 SNHLY, CDR2 FYNNEI. This chain's CDR3 is CASGVAGNTGELFF. The DNA for the CDR3 is TGTGCCTCGGGGGTAGCGGGAAACACCGGGGAGCTGTTTTTT.

This clonotype was picked up many times. CDR3 loop: CASSPTSSFEQYF. For the CDR3, the DNA is TGTGCCAGCAGCCCGACTAGCAGCTTCGAGCAGTACTTC. The chain uses TRBV5-6 and TRBJ2-7, with TRBD2 matching 7 bases. Germline CDR1 SGHDT, CDR2 YYEEEE. This CDR3 has 13 amino acids. Trimming took 4 bases from V and 6 from J; bases not matched to a gene: 7.

The rearrangement joins TRBV24-1 to TRBJ2-1; D not resolved. The CDR3 has 12 amino acids. The V end was cut by 9 bases, the J end by 7 bases, with 12 bases between. The germline V gene has CDR1 KGHDR and CDR2 SFDVKD. This chain's CDR3 is CATARKKNEQFF. In nucleotides, the CDR3 is TGTGCCACCGCCCGCAAGAAAAATGAGCAGTTCTTC.

In its sample, this clonotype was seen many times. The chain uses TRBV27 and TRBJ2-1; the match to TRBD1 covers 7 bases. The junction had 6 bases not matched to a gene; V was cut back by 3 bases and J by 4 bases. The CDR3 extends over 15 amino acids. Germline-derived CDR1 and CDR2 are MNHEY and SMNVEV (reference sequence). The chain's CDR3 is CASSLDRLAYNEQFF. In nucleotides, the CDR3 is TGTGCCAGCAGTTTGGACAGGTTAGCATACAATGAGCAGTTCTTC.

This clonotype was seen many times. The junction departs from germline at one end; a sequencing error may be responsible. The V and J genes are TRBV28 and TRBJ1-1; no reliable D call. The CDR3 consists of 12 residues. CDR1 MDHEN and CDR2 SYDVKM come from the germline V gene. CDR3 protein: CASSTTDRIGLF. The CDR3 DNA reads TGTGCCAGCAGTACAACAGACCGTATCGGTCTCTTT.

This clonotype has a handful of counts. This sequence joins TRBV7-3 and TRBJ2-1, with D perhaps assigned TRBD1 or TRBD2 (5 bases each). The germline gives CDR1 SGHTA, CDR2 FQGTGA. The CDR3 loop spans 14 amino acids. V gave up 5 bases and J gave up 6 bases, with 14 bases separating them. For the CDR3, the DNA is TGTGCCAGCAGCCACGGGACCCCAGGCAATGAGCAGTTCTTC. Translation: CASSHGTPGNEQFF.

This clonotype was recorded at least ten times. The genes are TRBV11-3 and TRBJ1-5, with D possibly matching TRBD1 (6 bases). From germline, CDR1 is SGHNT and CDR2 YENEEA. Trimming took off 2 bases at V and 4 bases at J, with 15 bases between the two ends. The CDR3 totals 16 residues. The CDR3 protein is CASSLPGAGENQPQHF. CDR3 nucleotide sequence: TGTGCCAGCAGCTTACCGGGGGCAGGGGAAAATCAGCCCCAGCATTTT. Variable domain in full (rest from reference TRBV11-3 and TRBJ1-5): EAGVVQSPRYKIIEKKQPVAFWCNPISGHNTLYWYLQNLGQGPELLIRYENEEAVDDSQLPKDRFSAERLKGVDSTLKIQPAELGDSAVYLCASSLPGAGENQPQHFGDGTRLSIL.

The chain uses TRBV20-1 and TRBJ1-6; 7 nucleotides align to TRBD1. CDR1 is DFQATT, CDR2 SNEGSKA, per germline (reference sequence). This CDR3 has 17 amino acids. J lost 9 bases, V lost 0 bases, and 14 bases had no gene match. This CDR3 is CSARDKARQGSFSPLHF. CDR3 bases: TGCAGTGCTAGAGATAAGGCCCGACAGGGATCGTTTTCACCCCTCCACTTT.

This clonotype was found many times. The gene calls are TRBV20-1 and TRBJ2-3, with 12 bases lining up with TRBD2. Trimming removed 4 bases from V and 8 bases from J; junction bases left unmatched: 4. The V gene's germline CDR1 is DFQATT and CDR2 SNEGSKA (reference sequence). This CDR3 has 13 amino acids. CDR3: CSAMTSGSGTQYF. The DNA of the CDR3 is TGCAGTGCTATGACTAGCGGGAGCGGTACGCAGTATTTT.

This clonotype was found a few times. The chain carries TRBV27 and TRBJ1-1; D unresolved. The CDR3 runs 14 residues. Germline V gene lookup returns CDR1 MNHEY and CDR2 SMNVEV (reference sequence). Trimming pared 10 bases from V and 1 base from J, leaving 16 bases between. This chain's CDR3 is CATQEGRRNTEAFF. The CDR3 DNA follows: TGTGCCACTCAAGAAGGACGGAGGAACACTGAAGCTTTCTTT.

This clonotype was counted at least ten times. J is TRBJ2-5 and V is TRBV15; 9 bases are shared with TRBD2. The CDR3 is 14 residues long. The V gene end was trimmed by 1 base and the J gene end by 4 bases; junction bases not matched to a gene: 1. CDR1 LNHNV and CDR2 YYDKDF come from the germline V gene (reference sequence). CDR3 DNA sequence: TGTGCCACCAGCAGAGCGACTAGCGGAGAGACCCAGTACTTC. Residues: CATSRATSGETQYF.

This clonotype was observed a handful of times. This chain connects TRBV5-4 to TRBJ1-2, with D uncertain. The CDR3 has 15 residues. Germline assignment: CDR1 SGHNT and CDR2 YYREEE (reference sequence). Trimming cost V 5 bases and J 4 bases, with 18 bases left between them. For the CDR3, the DNA is TGTGCCAGCAGTCTCCCCCTTGGCGGGCTCTATGGCTACACCTTC. Translating gives CASSLPLGGLYGYTF.

This chain connects TRBV7-9 to TRBJ2-3; D is tentatively TRBD1 or TRBD2 (6 bases each). The CDR3 spans 16 residues. Germline loops: CDR1 SEHNR, CDR2 FQNEAQ (reference sequence). Trimming pared 5 bases from V and 6 bases from J, leaving 21 bases between. The CDR3 DNA follows: TGTGCCAGCAGCCCCCGAGACAGGTCAAGCGGGGATACGCAGTATTTT. It is translated as CASSPRDRSSGDTQYF.

This clonotype was counted many times. The chain recombines TRBV11-2 with TRBJ2-1, with no clear D. V lost 3 bases, J lost 3 bases, and 9 bases lay in between. CDR3 size: 14 residues. CDR1 and CDR2 from the germline V gene are SGHAT and FQNNGV. This CDR3 is CASSLDGYYNEQFF. CDR3 nucleotide sequence: TGTGCCAGCAGCTTGGACGGGTACTACAATGAGCAGTTCTTC.

This clonotype was seen a handful of times. Here the CDR3 DNA reads TGTGCCAGCAGCGCCCATGGGGGGACTAGCGGGAGTAATGAGCAGTTCTTC. It translates to CASSAHGGTSGSNEQFF. V and J are TRBV28 and TRBJ2-1; 14 nucleotides agree with TRBD2. Trimming at V came to 6 bases and at J to 7 bases, leaving 11 bases not matched to a gene. This CDR3 contains 17 residues. From germline, CDR1 is MDHEN and CDR2 SYDVKM. Filled out from reference TRBV28 and TRBJ2-1, the complete variable domain reads DVKVTQSSRYLVKRTGEKVFLECVQDMDHENMFWYRQDPGLGLRLIYFSYDVKMKEKGDIPEGYSVSREKKERFSLILESASTNQTSMYLCASSAHGGTSGSNEQFFGPGTRLTVL.

The chain has TRBV24-1 and TRBJ2-1; unclear D gene. The CDR3 is made up of 12 amino acids. The germline CDR1 and CDR2 sequences are KGHDR and SFDVKD. Trimming cost V 8 bases and J 8 bases, with 12 bases left between them. CDR3 bases: TGTGCCACCAAGGGTATCATCGATGAGCAGTTCTTC. Translating gives CATKGIIDEQFF.

This clonotype was counted at least ten times. The chain links TRBV9 to TRBJ1-2; TRBD1 matches at 7 bases. CDR1 is SGDLS and CDR2 is YYNGEE in the germline V gene. The V segment lost 3 bases and the J segment 5 bases; nucleotides outside the gene matches: 4. This CDR3 is built from 13 residues. The CDR3 spells CASSAGTAYGYTF. Here the CDR3 DNA reads TGTGCCAGCAGCGCCGGGACAGCTTATGGCTACACCTTC.

This clonotype was found many times. V is TRBV10-3 and J is TRBJ2-3, with a tentative D call TRBD2 (5 bases). Trimming cost V 9 bases and J 1 base, with 14 bases left between them. CDR1 ENHRY and CDR2 SYGVKD come from the germline V gene. The CDR3 length is 14 residues. CDR3 DNA: TGTGCCATGGGCCCGGTGGGAGGCACAGATACGCAGTATTTT. Its translation is CAMGPVGGTDTQYF.

J is TRBJ2-1 and V is TRBV7-9; 8 bases match TRBD1. CDR3 size: 15 residues. The junction had 2 bases not matched to a gene; V was cut back by 2 bases and J by 2 bases. Germline-derived CDR1 and CDR2 are SEHNR and FQNEAQ (reference sequence). The CDR3 DNA sequence: TGTGCCAGCAGCTTAAGGGGACAGGCCTACAATGAGCAGTTCTTC. Translation gives CASSLRGQAYNEQFF.

Only a few counts were recorded for this clonotype. The CDR3 loop reads CSVVQGSSGANVLTF. As DNA, the CDR3 is TGCAGCGTTGTACAGGGGTCGAGTGGGGCCAACGTCCTGACTTTC. This sequence joins TRBV29-1 and TRBJ2-6, with 7 bases identical to TRBD1. Germline loops: CDR1 SQVTM, CDR2 ANQGSEA. V lost 4 bases to trimming and J lost 3 bases; unmatched junction nucleotides: 6. There are 15 residues in the CDR3. The whole variable domain, filled in from reference TRBV29-1 and TRBJ2-6, reads SAVISQKPSRDICQRGTSLTIQCQVDSQVTMMFWYRQQPGQSLTLIATANQGSEATYESGFVIDKFPISRPNLTFSTLTVSNMSPEDSSIYLCSVVQGSSGANVLTFGAGSRLTVL.

The genes are TRBV7-9 and TRBJ2-3; D not resolved. The CDR3 is 15 amino acids. Trimming took off 0 bases at V and 2 bases at J, with 9 bases between the two ends. Germline V CDR1 and CDR2: SEHNR, FQNEAQ (reference sequence). The CDR3 here is CASSLAEPDTDTQYF. The DNA for the CDR3 is TGTGCCAGCAGCTTAGCGGAGCCAGACACAGATACGCAGTATTTT.

The chain couples TRBV20-1 to TRBJ2-1; perhaps TRBD2 as D (5 bases). This CDR3 region has 12 residues. Trimming cost V 3 bases and J 3 bases, with 6 bases left between them. In germline, CDR1 is DFQATT, CDR2 SNEGSKA (reference sequence). The CDR3, as DNA: TGCAGTGCTAGCGGGAACTACAATGAGCAGTTCTTC. Translated: CSASGNYNEQFF.

This chain links TRBV19 with TRBJ2-7; TRBD2 agrees at 13 bases. This CDR3 contains 16 residues. The germline V gene has CDR1 LNHDA and CDR2 SQIVND (reference sequence). V shed 4 bases and J 2 bases; nucleotides not matched to a gene: 5. The DNA of the CDR3 is TGTGCCAGTAGTAACTATGGGACTAGCGGGGCCTACGAGCAGTACTTC. Translated: CASSNYGTSGAYEQYF.